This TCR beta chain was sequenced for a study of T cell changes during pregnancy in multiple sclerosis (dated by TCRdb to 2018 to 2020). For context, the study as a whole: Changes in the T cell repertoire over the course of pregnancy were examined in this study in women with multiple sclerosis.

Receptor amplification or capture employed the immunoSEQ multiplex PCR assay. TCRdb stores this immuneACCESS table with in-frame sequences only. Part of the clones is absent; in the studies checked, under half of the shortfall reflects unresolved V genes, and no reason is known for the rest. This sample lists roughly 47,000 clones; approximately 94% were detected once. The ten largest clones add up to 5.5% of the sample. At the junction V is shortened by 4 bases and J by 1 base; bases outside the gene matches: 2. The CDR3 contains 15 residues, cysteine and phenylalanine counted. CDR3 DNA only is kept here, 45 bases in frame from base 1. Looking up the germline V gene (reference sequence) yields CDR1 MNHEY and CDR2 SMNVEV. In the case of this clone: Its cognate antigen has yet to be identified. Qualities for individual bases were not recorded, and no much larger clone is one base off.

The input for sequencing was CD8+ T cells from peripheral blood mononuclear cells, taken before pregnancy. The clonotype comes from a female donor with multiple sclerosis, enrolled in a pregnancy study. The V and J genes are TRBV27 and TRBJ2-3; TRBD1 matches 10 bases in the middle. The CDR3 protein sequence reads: CASSYGTGGTDTQYF. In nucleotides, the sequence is TGTGCCAGCAGTTACGGGACAGGGGGCACAGATACGCAGTATTTT.